This passage covers 22 T cell receptor beta chains from one sample sequenced in a study of T cell clonality in common variable immunodeficiency. TCRdb keeps only in-frame clones here, not all; method: immunoSEQ multiplex PCR. The data show around 40,000 clones, with none appearing a single time. The sequenced sample consisted of peripheral blood mononuclear cells. Source of these receptors: a person aged 18 to 70 in good health.

This clone was observed many times. From the germline J gene comes the end of the CDR3, since the read stops 3 residues before it. The chain joins TRBV7-2 to TRBJ2-2; 7 nucleotides match TRBD2. With 3 bases clipped from V and 6 bases from J, the junction kept 4 bases outside the gene matches. Germline V CDR1 and CDR2: SGHTA, FQGNSA. This CDR3 is 14 amino acids long. CDR3 DNA, as far as it was read: TGTGCCAGCAGCTTGACTAGCTGGGCCGGGGAG. Translating it yields CASSLTSWAGE. From start to end, the CDR3 is CASSLTSWAGELFF.

This clone came up many times. The read ends 3 residues early relative to the CDR3; the germline J gene fills the gap. J is TRBJ2-3 and V is TRBV5-1; 13 bases map to TRBD2. CDR1 is SGHRS and CDR2 is YFSETQ in the germline V gene. CDR3 length: 16 amino acids. With 3 bases clipped from V and 2 bases from J, the junction kept 3 bases outside the gene matches. The CDR3 bases that were read are TGCGCCAGCAGCTCCGGACTAGCGGGAGTCACAGATACG. Translated: CASSSGLAGVTDT. The whole CDR3 protein is CASSSGLAGVTDTQYF. Variable domain in full (rest from reference TRBV5-1 and TRBJ2-3): KAGVTQTPRYLIKTRGQQVTLSCSPISGHRSVSWYQQTPGQGLQFLFEYFSETQRNKGNFPGRFSGRQFSNSRSEMNVSTLELGDSALYLCASSSGLAGVTDTQYFGPGTRLTVL.

This clone is classed as medium-sized. From the germline J gene comes the end of the CDR3, since the read stops 3 residues before it. The V call is TRBV28, the J call TRBJ2-5, with 9 bases fitting TRBD2. This CDR3 region has 14 residues. V lost 6 bases, J lost 5 bases, and 7 bases stayed unmatched. Germline V gene lookup returns CDR1 MDHEN and CDR2 SYDVKM. The CDR3 spells CASRSGTSIETQYF. The CDR3 bases that were read are TGTGCCAGCAGGTCCGGGACTAGCATTGAGACC.

This clone occurred many times. The CDR3 end lies 3 residues beyond the end of the read and is filled in from the germline J gene. This chain joins TRBV19 and TRBJ2-1; TRBD2 matches 11 bases. Looked up from germline, CDR1 is LNHDA and CDR2 is SQIVND (reference sequence). CDR3 length: 19 amino acids. V gave up 6 bases and J gave up 2 bases; unmatched junction bases: 15. The CDR3 loop is CASSRKPGLAATPYNEQFF. The covered CDR3 bases are TGTGCCAGTAGCAGAAAACCGGGACTAGCGGCCACGCCCTACAATGAG. The variable domain in full, with the rest retrieved from reference TRBV19 and TRBJ2-1, is DGGITQSPKYLFRKEGQNVTLSCEQNLNHDAMYWYRQDPGQGLRLIYYSQIVNDFQKGDIAEGYSVSREKKESFPLTVTSAQKNPTAFYLCASSRKPGLAATPYNEQFFGPGTRLTVL.

This clone was recorded many times. From the germline J gene comes the end of the CDR3, since the read stops 3 residues before it. V and J are TRBV5-1 and TRBJ1-4; a possible D gene is TRBD1 (5 bases). The V and J ends lost 0 bases and 10 bases respectively, with 10 bases between them. Germline loops: CDR1 SGHRS, CDR2 YFSETQ. The CDR3 is made up of 13 amino acids. The CDR3 is CASSLEGVSKLFF. CDR3 bases read: TGCGCCAGCAGCTTGGAAGGGGTTTCAAAA.

This clone has at least ten counts. The CDR3 here is CASIKDGEEKLFF. CDR3 DNA (partial): TGTGCCAGCATTAAGGACGGGGAAGAAAAA. The chain combines TRBV19 with TRBJ1-4; D unresolved. The CDR3 goes on 3 residues after the read ends, and that part is filled in from the germline J gene. Germline CDR1 reads LNHDA; CDR2 reads SQIVND (reference sequence). The CDR3 is 13 amino acids. V lost 9 bases, J lost 8 bases, and 16 bases lay in between.

This clone was picked up many times. One end of the junction is discordant with germline, which a read error may explain. Read data end 3 residues before the CDR3 end; the end is taken from the germline J gene. V and J are TRBV7-7 and TRBJ2-1; D assignment may be TRBD1 or TRBD2 (7 bases each). The germline V gene encodes CDR1 SSHAT and CDR2 FNYEAQ (reference sequence). The CDR3 extends over 15 amino acids. The CDR3 protein is CASSLGDREGNEQFF. The sequenced part of the CDR3 DNA is TGTGCTAGCAGCTTGGGCGACAGGGAGGGCAATGAG.

In its sample, this clone was seen many times. The missing CDR3 end, 3 residues past where the read stops, is filled in from the germline J gene. The chain carries TRBV20-1 and TRBJ2-5, with 7 bases lining up with TRBD1. J gave up 1 base and V 0 bases, and 5 bases lay outside the gene matches. Per the germline V gene, CDR1 is DFQATT and CDR2 is SNEGSKA (reference sequence). This CDR3 is built from 15 residues. CDR3 in amino acids: CSARDRRDSQETQYF. The sequenced part of the CDR3 DNA is TGCAGTGCTAGAGATCGTAGGGACAGCCAAGAGACC.

This clone was recorded at least ten times. The CDR3 end is not reached by the read, which stops 3 residues before it; the germline J gene fills it in. This chain connects TRBV18 to TRBJ2-3; 11 bases are shared with TRBD2. Germline V gene sequence: CDR1 KGHSH, CDR2 LQKENI. This CDR3 is built from 16 residues. V lost 3 bases, J lost 6 bases, and 8 bases stayed unmatched. Partial CDR3 DNA: TGTGCCAGCTCACCGACTCTAGCGGGGGGTTCGGATACG. It translates to CASSPTLAGGSDT. Given in full, the CDR3 is CASSPTLAGGSDTQYF.

In its sample, this clone was seen many times. The observed sequence ends 3 residues before the CDR3 terminus, with the missing tail filled in from the germline J gene. The chain combines TRBV10-3 with TRBJ2-1; tentatively, D is TRBD1 (5 bases). The CDR3 is 12 amino acids. The germline gives CDR1 ENHRY, CDR2 SYGVKD. Trimming took off 10 bases at V and 9 bases at J, with 16 bases between the two ends. Partial CDR3 DNA: TGTGCCACCCGCCGACGGCAGGGTGAG. Its translation: CATRRRQGE. The whole CDR3 sequence is CATRRRQGEQFF.

This clone was counted ten times or more. Sequencing ends 3 residues short of the CDR3 end; the germline J gene provides the rest. V usage is TRBV5-1 and J usage is TRBJ2-7; D is ambiguous. Trimming removed 0 bases at V and 3 bases at J, with 13 bases between. CDR1 SGHRS and CDR2 YFSETQ come from the germline V gene. CDR3 length equals 15 residues. CDR3 residues: CASSLGYNVYYEQYF. CDR3 DNA (partial): TGCGCCAGCAGCTTGGGGTATAATGTCTACTACGAG. Full variable domain (rest looked up from reference TRBV5-1 and TRBJ2-7): KAGVTQTPRYLIKTRGQQVTLSCSPISGHRSVSWYQQTPGQGLQFLFEYFSETQRNKGNFPGRFSGRQFSNSRSEMNVSTLELGDSALYLCASSLGYNVYYEQYFGPGTRLTVT.

This clone was seen many times. The read comes to an end 3 residues before the CDR3 does, leaving the germline J gene to fill in the end. The rearrangement links TRBV14 to TRBJ2-3; maybe TRBD1 (5 bases). The germline V and J ends were trimmed by 0 bases and 0 bases, with 13 bases remaining between them. CDR1 is SGHDN and CDR2 is FVKESK in the germline V gene. The CDR3 covers 17 residues. CDR3 DNA, as far as it was read: TGTGCCAGCAGCCAAGAAAGGGCAGGGTGGAGCACAGATACG. Protein sequence: CASSQERAGWSTDT. The full-length CDR3 reads as CASSQERAGWSTDTQYF.

This clone was recorded many times. The CDR3 loop reads CASSLAGHATEELFF. The CDR3 bases that were read are TGCGCCAGCAGCTTGGCTGGTCACGCGACTGAGGAA. This chain connects TRBV5-1 to TRBJ1-4; D gene unclear. The CDR3 end is not reached by the read, which stops 3 residues before it; the germline J gene fills it in. Germline values: CDR1 SGHRS, CDR2 YFSETQ. This CDR3 region has 15 residues.

This clone was recorded at least ten times. The read terminates 3 residues ahead of where the CDR3 ends, so the germline J gene completes it. The chain recombines TRBV7-8 with TRBJ1-6; 10 nucleotides line up with TRBD1. The trim removed 0 bases at V and 6 bases at J, leaving 5 bases unmatched. In germline, CDR1 is SGHVS, CDR2 FQNEAQ. This CDR3 region has 17 residues. CDR3 protein: CASSLATGGWVNSPLHF. The CDR3 bases that were read are TGTGCCAGCAGCTTAGCGACAGGGGGCTGGGTTAATTCACCC.

This clone showed up just a few times. The read gets to within 3 residues of the CDR3 end, and the germline J gene fills in the rest. The genes are TRBV6-1 and TRBJ2-4; D uncertain. This CDR3 region has 14 residues. CDR1 MNHNS and CDR2 SASEGT come from the germline V gene. The CDR3 is CASSEPGLLGGQYF. The CDR3 DNA, read in part, is TGTGCCAGCAGTGAGCCTGGGCTATTGGGTGGT.

The sample holds a few counts of this clone. The sequenced CDR3 bases are TGTGCCAGCAGTGGGACAGGTAGTTGGAATCAGCCG. This translates into CASSGTGSWNQP. The whole CDR3 is CASSGTGSWNQPQYF. This chain links TRBV2 with TRBJ2-3; 7 bases are shared with TRBD1. The DNA ends 3 residues before the CDR3 does, and the rest of the CDR3 is filled in from the germline J gene. The CDR3 totals 15 residues. Germline V gives CDR1 SNHLY, CDR2 FYNNEI.

Ten or more counts support this clone. Coverage ceases 3 residues before the CDR3 finishes, and the germline J gene fills in the end. This chain joins TRBV20-1 and TRBJ1-1, with D possibly matching TRBD1 (5 bases). This CDR3 spans 13 amino acids. The germline V gene has CDR1 DFQATT and CDR2 SNEGSKA (reference sequence). Trimming removed 4 bases at V and 1 base at J, with 10 bases between. The sequenced CDR3 bases are TGCAGTGCTACCCAAGACAGGAACACTGAA. It specifies CSATQDRNTE. The entire CDR3 reads CSATQDRNTEAFF.

In its sample, this clone was seen many times. The CDR3 is cut off 3 residues early in the read; its end comes from the germline J gene. Distinct nucleotide sequences in the sample also encode this CDR3. The chain has TRBV6-1 and TRBJ1-1; D is possibly TRBD1 (6 bases). Deletions cut 3 bases from V and 0 bases from J, with 11 bases between. The CDR3 covers 15 residues. CDR1 and CDR2 (germline): MNHNS, SASEGT. CDR3 DNA (partial): TGTGCCAGCAGTGAGCAGGGGACCCTGAACACTGAA. Translating gives CASSEQGTLNTE. The entire CDR3 sequence reads CASSEQGTLNTEAFF.

The sample holds many counts of this clone. CDR3 DNA, as far as it was read: TGTGCCAGCAGCACCAGGACAGGCACCTACGAG. Protein product: CASSTRTGTYE. The whole CDR3 sequence reads CASSTRTGTYEQYF. The chain recombines TRBV11-2 with TRBJ2-7, with 7 bases that match TRBD1. The read halts 3 residues ahead of the CDR3 end, with the missing end drawn from the germline J gene. J gave up 2 bases and V 5 bases, and 6 bases lay outside the gene matches. CDR1 is SGHAT and CDR2 is FQNNGV in the germline V gene. The CDR3 sequence is 14 residues long.

This clone has at least ten counts. From the germline J gene comes the end of the CDR3, since the read stops 3 residues before it. The chain uses TRBV14 and TRBJ2-6; 7 bases line up with TRBD1. The germline V gene encodes CDR1 SGHDN and CDR2 FVKESK. CDR3 length: 17 residues. After removal of 5 bases from V and 0 bases from J, the junction contained 7 bases not matched to a gene. The DNA read from the CDR3 is TGTGCCAGCAGCGCGACAGGGCCCAGCTCTGGGGCCAACGTC. This codes for CASSATGPSSGANV. The full CDR3 reads CASSATGPSSGANVLTF.

There are many counts of this clone. The sequenced fragment ends 3 residues before the CDR3 boundary, so the rest is inferred from the germline J gene. V is TRBV20-1 and J is TRBJ1-1; 9 nucleotides match TRBD1. CDR1 and CDR2 from the germline V gene are DFQATT and SNEGSKA (reference sequence). Germline trimming cut 2 bases from V and 4 bases from J; bases unmatched to any gene: 8. CDR3 length equals 15 residues. The CDR3 here is CSARHLQGAVTEAFF. The CDR3 DNA, read in part, is TGCAGTGCTAGACACTTACAGGGGGCGGTCACTGAA.

This clone has just a few counts. The DNA ends 3 residues before the CDR3 does, and the rest of the CDR3 is filled in from the germline J gene. This sequence joins TRBV29-1 and TRBJ1-3; 8 nucleotides match TRBD1. The CDR3 covers 14 residues. The V segment lost 4 bases and the J segment 4 bases; nucleotides outside the gene matches: 6. CDR1 SQVTM and CDR2 ANQGSEA come from the germline V gene. The CDR3 DNA, read in part, is TGCAGCGTTGGCGACAGGGGTTTCGGAAACACC. Protein: CSVGDRGFGNT. The whole CDR3 region reads CSVGDRGFGNTIYF.